This TCR beta chain comes out of a study of cytomegalovirus exposure and HLA in healthy donors. It was the approximately 120-subject validation cohort, separate from the approximately 620-subject first cohort, to which the donors belonged. Produced via immunoSEQ multiplex PCR; TCRdb's table is partial and in-frame only. The sample holds some 200,000 clones, approximately 90% seen once. On this clone: Its antigen is not identified.

Findings and caveats of the study: In the approximately 130 validation repertoires, approximately 94% of cluster scores exceeded 0, per a later analysis.

Germline V CDR1 and CDR2: SGHRS, YFSETQ. V was pared by 0 bases and J by 6 bases, with 10 bases between. This CDR3 has 14 amino acids. The chain links TRBV5-1 to TRBJ1-5, with D possibly matching TRBD1 (5 bases). The clonotype originates from a woman aged 18-35 years in good health and CMV-seronegative. The sample taken for sequencing was PBMCs. The CDR3 DNA reads as TGCGCCAGCAGCTTGGGGCCAAGGGGTCAGCCCCAGCATTTT. It yields the protein CASSLGPRGQPQHF.